The source of this T cell receptor (beta chain) is a study of blood T cell repertoires in COVID-19. Study-level information: Acute-phase and convalescent COVID-19 samples originated in the United States, Italy and Spain.

The protocol was immunoSEQ multiplex PCR, while the TCRdb copy is restricted to in-frame clones and leaves out a portion. The sample contains about 250,000 clones, just under 85% of which appear only once. Per the germline V gene, CDR1 is GTSNPN and CDR2 is SVGIG (reference sequence). The CDR3 covers 12 residues. V was shortened by 4 bases and J by 5 bases, with 11 bases between the two germline ends. This clone was observed once. The sequenced sample was peripheral blood. The receptor comes from a man older than 75 with acute or convalescent COVID-19. V is TRBV30 and J is TRBJ2-5; no clear D gene. Here the CDR3 DNA reads TGTGCCTGGACAACTCTTTCGGAGACCCAGTACTTC. Its translation: CAWTTLSETQYF.